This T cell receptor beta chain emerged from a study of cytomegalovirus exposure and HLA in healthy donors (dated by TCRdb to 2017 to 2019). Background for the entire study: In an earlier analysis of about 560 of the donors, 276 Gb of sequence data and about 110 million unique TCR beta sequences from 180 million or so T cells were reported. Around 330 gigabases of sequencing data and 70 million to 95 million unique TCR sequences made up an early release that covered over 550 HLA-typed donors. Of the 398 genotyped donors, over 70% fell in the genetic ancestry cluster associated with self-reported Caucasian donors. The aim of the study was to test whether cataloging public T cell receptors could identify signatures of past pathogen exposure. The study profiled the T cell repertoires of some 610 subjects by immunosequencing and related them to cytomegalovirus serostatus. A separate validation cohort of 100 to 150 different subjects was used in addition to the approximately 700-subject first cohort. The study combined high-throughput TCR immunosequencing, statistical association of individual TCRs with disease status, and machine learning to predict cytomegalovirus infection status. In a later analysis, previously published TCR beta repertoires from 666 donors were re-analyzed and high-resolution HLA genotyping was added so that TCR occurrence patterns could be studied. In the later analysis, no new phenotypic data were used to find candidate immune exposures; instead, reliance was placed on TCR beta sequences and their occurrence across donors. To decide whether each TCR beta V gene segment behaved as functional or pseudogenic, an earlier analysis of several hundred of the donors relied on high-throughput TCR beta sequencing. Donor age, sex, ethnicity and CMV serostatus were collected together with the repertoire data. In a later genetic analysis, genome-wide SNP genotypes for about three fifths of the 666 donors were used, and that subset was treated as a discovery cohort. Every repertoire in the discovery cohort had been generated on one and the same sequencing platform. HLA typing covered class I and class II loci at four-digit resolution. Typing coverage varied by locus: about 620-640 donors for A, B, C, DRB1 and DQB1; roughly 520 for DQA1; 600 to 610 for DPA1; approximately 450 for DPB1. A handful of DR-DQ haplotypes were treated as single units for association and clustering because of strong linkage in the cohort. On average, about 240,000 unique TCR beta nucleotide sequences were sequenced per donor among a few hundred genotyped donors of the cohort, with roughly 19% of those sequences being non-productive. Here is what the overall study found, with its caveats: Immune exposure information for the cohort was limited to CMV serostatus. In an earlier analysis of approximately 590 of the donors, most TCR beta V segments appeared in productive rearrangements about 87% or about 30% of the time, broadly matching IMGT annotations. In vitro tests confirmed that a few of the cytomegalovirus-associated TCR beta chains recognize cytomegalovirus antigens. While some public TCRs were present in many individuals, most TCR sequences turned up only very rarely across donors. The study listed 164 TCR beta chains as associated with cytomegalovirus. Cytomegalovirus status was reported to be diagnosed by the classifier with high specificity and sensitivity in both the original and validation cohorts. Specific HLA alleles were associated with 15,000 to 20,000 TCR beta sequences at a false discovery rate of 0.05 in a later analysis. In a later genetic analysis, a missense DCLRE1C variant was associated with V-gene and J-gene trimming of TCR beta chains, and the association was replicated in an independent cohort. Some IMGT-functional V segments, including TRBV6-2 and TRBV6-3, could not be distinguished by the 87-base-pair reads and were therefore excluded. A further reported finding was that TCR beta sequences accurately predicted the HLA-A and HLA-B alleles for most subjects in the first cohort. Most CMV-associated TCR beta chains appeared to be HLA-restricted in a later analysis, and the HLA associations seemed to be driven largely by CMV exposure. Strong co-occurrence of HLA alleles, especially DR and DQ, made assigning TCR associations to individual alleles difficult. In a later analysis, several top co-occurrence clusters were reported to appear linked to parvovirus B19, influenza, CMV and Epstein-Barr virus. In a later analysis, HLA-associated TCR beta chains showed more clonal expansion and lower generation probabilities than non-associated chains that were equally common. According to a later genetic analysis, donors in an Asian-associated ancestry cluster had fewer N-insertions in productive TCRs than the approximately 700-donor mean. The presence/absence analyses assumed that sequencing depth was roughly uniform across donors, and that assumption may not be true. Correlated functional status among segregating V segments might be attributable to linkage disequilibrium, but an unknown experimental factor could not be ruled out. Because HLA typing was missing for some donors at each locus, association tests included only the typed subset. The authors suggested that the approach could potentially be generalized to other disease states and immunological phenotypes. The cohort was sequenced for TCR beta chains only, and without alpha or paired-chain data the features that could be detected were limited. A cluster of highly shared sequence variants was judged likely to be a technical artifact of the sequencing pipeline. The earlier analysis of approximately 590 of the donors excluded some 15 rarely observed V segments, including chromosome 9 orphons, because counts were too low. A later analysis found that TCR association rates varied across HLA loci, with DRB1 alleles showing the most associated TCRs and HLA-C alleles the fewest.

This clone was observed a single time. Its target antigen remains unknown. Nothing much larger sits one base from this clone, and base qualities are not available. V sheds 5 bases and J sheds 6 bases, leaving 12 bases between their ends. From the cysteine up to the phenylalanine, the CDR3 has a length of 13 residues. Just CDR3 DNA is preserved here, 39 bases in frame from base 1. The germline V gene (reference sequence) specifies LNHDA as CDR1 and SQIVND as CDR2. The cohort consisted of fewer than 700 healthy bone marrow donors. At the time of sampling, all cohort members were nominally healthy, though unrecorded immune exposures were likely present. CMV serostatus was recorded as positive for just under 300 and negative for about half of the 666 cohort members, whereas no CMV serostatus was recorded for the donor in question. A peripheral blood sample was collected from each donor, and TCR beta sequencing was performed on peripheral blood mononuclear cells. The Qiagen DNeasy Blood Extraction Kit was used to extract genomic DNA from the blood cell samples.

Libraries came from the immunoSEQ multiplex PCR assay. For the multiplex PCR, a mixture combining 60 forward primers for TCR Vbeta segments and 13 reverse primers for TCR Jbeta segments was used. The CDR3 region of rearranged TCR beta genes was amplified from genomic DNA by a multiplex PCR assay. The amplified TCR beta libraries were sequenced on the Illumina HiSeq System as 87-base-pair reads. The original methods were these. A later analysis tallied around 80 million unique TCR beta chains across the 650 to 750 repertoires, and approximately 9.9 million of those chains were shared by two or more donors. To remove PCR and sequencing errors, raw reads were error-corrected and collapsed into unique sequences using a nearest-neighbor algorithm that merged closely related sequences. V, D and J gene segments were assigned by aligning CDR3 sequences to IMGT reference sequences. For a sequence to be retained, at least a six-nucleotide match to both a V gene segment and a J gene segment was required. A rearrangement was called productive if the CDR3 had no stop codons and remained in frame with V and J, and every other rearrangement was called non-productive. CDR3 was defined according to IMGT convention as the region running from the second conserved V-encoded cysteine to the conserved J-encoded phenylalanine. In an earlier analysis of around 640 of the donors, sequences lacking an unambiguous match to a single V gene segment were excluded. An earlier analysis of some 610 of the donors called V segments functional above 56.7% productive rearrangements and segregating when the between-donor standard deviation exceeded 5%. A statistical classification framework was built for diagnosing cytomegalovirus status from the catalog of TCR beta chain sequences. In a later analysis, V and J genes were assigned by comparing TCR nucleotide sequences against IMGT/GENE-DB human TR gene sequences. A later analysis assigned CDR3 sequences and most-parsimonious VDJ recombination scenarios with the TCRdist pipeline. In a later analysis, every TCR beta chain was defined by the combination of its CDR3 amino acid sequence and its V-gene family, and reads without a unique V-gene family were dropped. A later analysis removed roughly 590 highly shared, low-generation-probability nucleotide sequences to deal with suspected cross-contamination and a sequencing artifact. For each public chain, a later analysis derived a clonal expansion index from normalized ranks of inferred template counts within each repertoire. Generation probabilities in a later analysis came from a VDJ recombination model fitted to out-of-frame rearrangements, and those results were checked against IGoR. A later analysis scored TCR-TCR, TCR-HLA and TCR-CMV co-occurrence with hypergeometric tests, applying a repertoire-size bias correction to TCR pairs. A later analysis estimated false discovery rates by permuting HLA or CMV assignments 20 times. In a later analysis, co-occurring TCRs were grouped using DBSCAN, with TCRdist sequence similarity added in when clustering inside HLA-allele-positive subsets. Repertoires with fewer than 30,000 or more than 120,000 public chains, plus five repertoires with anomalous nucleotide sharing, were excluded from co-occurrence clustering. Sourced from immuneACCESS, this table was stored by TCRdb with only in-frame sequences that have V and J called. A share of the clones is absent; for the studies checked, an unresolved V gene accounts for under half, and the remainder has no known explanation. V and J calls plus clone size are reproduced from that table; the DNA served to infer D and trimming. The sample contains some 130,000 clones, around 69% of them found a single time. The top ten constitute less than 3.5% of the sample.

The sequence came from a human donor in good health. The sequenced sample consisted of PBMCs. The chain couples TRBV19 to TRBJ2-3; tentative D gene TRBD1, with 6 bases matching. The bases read TGTGCCAGTAGTCCCAGCAGGGGTGATACGCAGTATTTT. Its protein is CASSPSRGDTQYF. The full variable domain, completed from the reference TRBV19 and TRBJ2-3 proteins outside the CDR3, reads DGGITQSPKYLFRKEGQNVTLSCEQNLNHDAMYWYRQDPGQGLRLIYYSQIVNDFQKGDIAEGYSVSREKKESFPLTVTSAQKNPTAFYLCASSPSRGDTQYFGPGTRLTVL.